What follows are 30 T cell receptor beta chains derived from one specimen sequenced in a study of blood T cell repertoires in COVID-19 (dated by TCRdb to about 2020). Libraries were built with the immunoSEQ multiplex PCR assay. TCRdb stores this immuneACCESS table with in-frame sequences only. Part of the clones is absent; in the studies checked, under half of the shortfall reflects unresolved V genes, and no reason is known for the rest. This sample lists about 270,000 clones; around 90% were detected once. Roughly 2.2% of the sample goes to the ten largest clones. Sample: peripheral blood. All receptors come from a man aged 50 or older with acute or convalescent COVID-19.

The chain has TRBV30 and TRBJ2-1, with a possible D match to TRBD2 (7 bases). The CDR3 has 13 residues. Deletions cut 2 bases from V and 10 bases from J, with 15 bases between. Germline CDR1 and CDR2: GTSNPN and SVGIG (reference sequence). Here the CDR3 DNA reads TGTGCCTGGAGTCCCACTAGGGGGGGGGAGCAGTTCTTC. The encoded protein is CAWSPTRGGEQFF.

J is TRBJ2-1 and V is TRBV2; tentatively, D is TRBD2 (6 bases). V was trimmed by 5 bases and J by 9 bases, leaving 14 bases between them. Germline lookup yields CDR1 SNHLY and CDR2 FYNNEI. The length of the CDR3 is 13 residues. This CDR3 reads CASSTFQGGEQFF. CDR3 nucleotide sequence: TGTGCCAGCAGTACTTTCCAGGGAGGTGAGCAGTTCTTC.

The chain employs TRBV5-1 and TRBJ2-7; D possibly corresponds to TRBD1 (6 bases). V was pared by 0 bases and J by 2 bases, with 9 bases between. The CDR3 spans 14 residues. CDR1 is SGHRS and CDR2 is YFSETQ in the germline V gene. The CDR3 DNA reads TGCGCCAGCAGCTTGGCACAGGGAACCTACGAGCAGTACTTC. Translating it yields CASSLAQGTYEQYF.

This chain connects TRBV19 to TRBJ2-2; the D is unclear. The CDR3 extends over 15 amino acids. Germline V gene data show CDR1 as LNHDA and CDR2 as SQIVND (reference sequence). Trimming took off 6 bases at V and 0 bases at J, with 11 bases between the two ends. The CDR3 is CASRQWQSNTGELFF. The CDR3 nucleotides read TGTGCCAGTAGACAGTGGCAGTCGAACACCGGGGAGCTGTTTTTT.

The rearrangement uses TRBV3-1 (or the pseudogene TRBV3-2) and TRBJ1-4, with D tentatively TRBD1 (5 bases). The CDR3 extends over 15 amino acids. The V end lost 4 bases, the J end lost 7 bases, and 16 bases lay between the germline ends. Germline V gene sequence: CDR1 LGHDT, CDR2 YNNKEL (reference sequence). This CDR3 is CASSPGQGSTEKLFF. The CDR3 bases are TGTGCCAGCAGCCCCGGCCAGGGAAGCACTGAAAAACTGTTTTTT.

This chain connects TRBV13 to TRBJ2-1, with TRBD2 matching over 7 bases. Per germline, CDR1 PRHDT and CDR2 FYEKMQ (reference sequence). V lost 6 bases, J lost 0 bases, and 11 bases stayed unmatched. The CDR3 length is 17 residues. In DNA, the CDR3 is TGTGCCAGCAGGTCTCTACTAGCGCAAAGCTCCTACAATGAGCAGTTCTTC. Its protein is CASRSLLAQSSYNEQFF.

This clone has only a few counts. The rearrangement uses TRBV30 and TRBJ2-6; D is unclear. There are 13 residues in the CDR3. The germline CDR1 and CDR2 sequences are GTSNPN and SVGIG (reference sequence). V dropped 5 bases and J dropped 4 bases, with 9 bases sitting between them. CDR3 residues: CAWAQAGANVLTF. CDR3 DNA sequence: TGTGCCTGGGCTCAGGCCGGGGCCAACGTCCTGACTTTC.

The chain joins TRBV6-6 to TRBJ2-2; D possibly corresponds to TRBD2 (7 bases). V dropped 10 bases and J dropped 3 bases, with 18 bases sitting between them. This CDR3 comprises 15 residues. Looked up from germline, CDR1 is MNHNY and CDR2 is SVGAGI (reference sequence). The CDR3 here is CATLGASGYTGELFF. As DNA, the CDR3 is TGTGCCACTTTGGGGGCTAGCGGCTACACCGGGGAGCTGTTTTTT.

The chain is built from TRBV5-1 and TRBJ2-7; tentatively, D is TRBD1 (5 bases). V lost 0 bases to trimming and J lost 5 bases, with 21 bases between them. Germline CDR1 and CDR2: SGHRS and YFSETQ. The CDR3 totals 17 residues. The CDR3 DNA follows: TGCGCCAGCAGCTTGGGCGGTAGGGCAGGGAATTTCCACGAGCAGTACTTC. Translated: CASSLGGRAGNFHEQYF.

CDR3 sequence: CASIQGQGTDTQYF. The CDR3 bases are TGCGCCAGCATCCAGGGACAGGGGACAGATACGCAGTATTTT. The chain joins TRBV5-1 to TRBJ2-3; 10 bases are shared with TRBD1. The germline CDR1 and CDR2 sequences are SGHRS and YFSETQ. V lost 6 bases and J lost 3; bases outside the gene matches: 4. This CDR3 region has 14 residues.

This chain links TRBV27 with TRBJ2-7, with 8 bases fitting TRBD1. There are 14 residues in the CDR3. The J segment lost 1 base and the V segment lost 7 bases, leaving 6 bases of the junction unmatched. Germline CDR1 MNHEY, CDR2 SMNVEV (reference sequence). CDR3 nucleotide sequence: TGTGCCAGCAACCGACAGGGGCCTTCCTACGAGCAGTACTTC. This codes for CASNRQGPSYEQYF.

This chain joins TRBV7-9 and TRBJ1-6, with D tentatively TRBD1 (6 bases). Per the germline V gene, CDR1 is SEHNR and CDR2 is FQNEAQ (reference sequence). Trimming stripped 5 bases from V and 7 bases from J, with 18 bases between. The CDR3 runs 16 residues. In nucleotides, the CDR3 is TGTGCCAGCAGCCAACCCTTTATGACAGGCAATTCACCCCTCCACTTT. Translating it yields CASSQPFMTGNSPLHF.

V gene TRBV6-5 combines with J gene TRBJ1-2, with 9 bases identical to TRBD1. The CDR3 covers 14 residues. V shed 7 bases, J shed 2 bases, and the junction held 5 bases outside the gene matches. Germline V CDR1 and CDR2: MNHEY, SVGAGI. CDR3 DNA sequence: TGTGCCAGCACACCGGGACAGGGCAACTATGGCTACACCTTC. Encoded protein: CASTPGQGNYGYTF.

CDR3 sequence reads: CASRKGGFTDTQYF. The CDR3 nucleotides are TGTGCCAGCAGAAAGGGGGGGTTCACAGATACGCAGTATTTT. The rearrangement uses TRBV3-1 (or the pseudogene TRBV3-2) and TRBJ2-3; a possible D gene is TRBD2 (7 bases). V gave up 6 bases and J gave up 2 bases, with 12 bases separating them. Germline CDR1 and CDR2: LGHDT and YNNKEL (reference sequence). The CDR3 has 14 residues.

The chain combines TRBV7-9 with TRBJ2-5; 7 bases are a match to TRBD1. CDR1 is SEHNR and CDR2 is FQNEAQ in the germline V gene (reference sequence). The ends lost 5 bases at V and 4 bases at J; junction bases unmatched: 10. The CDR3 contains 15 residues. This CDR3 is CASSPRTGGRETQYF. The DNA for the CDR3 is TGTGCCAGCAGCCCGCGGACAGGCGGACGAGAGACCCAGTACTTC.

This chain uses TRBV6-5 with TRBJ1-2; D uncertain. The CDR3 has 13 amino acids. From germline, CDR1 is MNHEY and CDR2 SVGAGI. Trimming shortened V by 0 bases and J by 4 bases, and 6 bases separated the two germline ends. CDR3 sequence: CASSYSSVYGYTF. CDR3 in DNA: TGTGCCAGCAGTTACTCGTCTGTCTATGGCTACACCTTC.

The chain carries TRBV5-1 and TRBJ1-1; no clear D. The V end was cut by 4 bases, the J end by 5 bases, with 12 bases between. This CDR3 comprises 13 residues. Germline V lookup: CDR1 SGHRS, CDR2 YFSETQ. The CDR3: CASSVTGRTEAFF. Written as DNA, the CDR3 is TGCGCCAGCAGCGTAACGGGGAGGACTGAAGCTTTCTTT.

In this sample, this clone turned up a few times. The V call is TRBV5-5, the J call TRBJ1-4; 7 bases align to TRBD1. V shed 5 bases and J 3 bases; nucleotides not matched to a gene: 4. The germline CDR1 and CDR2 sequences are SGHKS and YYEKEE (reference sequence). This CDR3 is built from 14 residues. The CDR3 nucleotides read TGTGCCAGCAGACCCGGGACAGCTAATGAAAAACTGTTTTTT. Its translation is CASRPGTANEKLFF.

The DNA for the CDR3 is TGCGCCAGCAGCTTGGCGGGGGATTTGAACACTGAAGCTTTCTTT. Amino acid sequence: CASSLAGDLNTEAFF. The chain combines TRBV5-1 with TRBJ1-1; D is perhaps TRBD1 (5 bases). The CDR3 extends over 15 amino acids. Trimming removed 0 bases at V and 0 bases at J, with 9 bases between. Germline-derived CDR1 and CDR2 are SGHRS and YFSETQ.

This chain connects TRBV3-1 (or the pseudogene TRBV3-2) to TRBJ2-7; no reliable D call. Trimming removed 1 base at V and 3 bases at J, with 4 bases between. Germline lookup yields CDR1 LGHDT and CDR2 YNNKEL (reference sequence). This CDR3 has 12 residues. The CDR3 DNA sequence: TGTGCCAGCAGCCAAGGCGTCTACGAGCAGTACTTC. Its protein is CASSQGVYEQYF.

The chain couples TRBV9 to TRBJ2-5, with TRBD2 as a possible D gene (6 bases). The V end was cut by 1 base, the J end by 2 bases, with 18 bases between. This CDR3 is 17 amino acids long. The germline V gene has CDR1 SGDLS and CDR2 YYNGEE. CDR3 bases: TGTGCCAGCAGCGTACGGGGACTGAATCCTTTACAAGAGACCCAGTACTTC. Translation gives CASSVRGLNPLQETQYF.

The genes are TRBV2 and TRBJ1-5, with D possibly being TRBD1 (5 bases). Germline values: CDR1 SNHLY, CDR2 FYNNEI. V lost 3 bases and J lost 0, with 9 bases in between. The CDR3 length is 15 residues. The CDR3 nucleotides read TGTGCCAGCAGTGATAATGGGGCTAGCAATCAGCCCCAGCATTTT. Residues: CASSDNGASNQPQHF.

The genes are TRBV5-1 and TRBJ1-3, with no clear D. This CDR3 is 15 amino acids long. Germline CDR1 and CDR2: SGHRS and YFSETQ. V was pared by 6 bases and J by 0 bases, with 13 bases between. CDR3 protein: CASTTEVDSGNTIYF. For the CDR3, the DNA is TGCGCCAGCACGACCGAGGTGGACTCTGGAAACACCATATATTTT.

The rearrangement links TRBV5-1 to TRBJ2-2, with D maybe TRBD1 (6 bases). CDR3 length: 16 residues. Germline CDR1 SGHRS, CDR2 YFSETQ. The ends were cut back, 4 bases at V and 3 bases at J, with 16 bases in the middle. The chain's CDR3 is CASSRQVLGDTGELFF. Here the CDR3 DNA reads TGCGCCAGCAGCAGACAGGTCCTAGGTGACACCGGGGAGCTGTTTTTT.

Worth noting for this clone: Distinct nucleotide sequences in the sample also encode this CDR3. J is TRBJ1-1 and V is TRBV6-6; D is unclear. Trimming took off 0 bases at V and 1 base at J, with 6 bases between the two ends. CDR3 length: 14 residues. Germline CDR1 is MNHNY and CDR2 is SVGAGI (reference sequence). The CDR3 DNA reads as TGTGCCAGCAGTTACTCTGGAGCGAACACTGAAGCTTTCTTT. Translating it yields CASSYSGANTEAFF.

This clone appeared a single time. The chain carries TRBV11-3 and TRBJ2-7, with 11 bases that match TRBD2. V was clipped by 4 bases and J by 5 bases; unmatched bases: 10. Germline loops: CDR1 SGHNT, CDR2 YENEEA. The CDR3 covers 16 residues. The CDR3 DNA follows: TGTGCCAGCAGCTCCGGAGAACCGGGACTAGCGGACGAGCAGTACTTC. The encoded protein is CASSSGEPGLADEQYF.

The rearrangement joins TRBV6-5 to TRBJ2-5, with D possibly TRBD1 on 5 matching bases. The CDR3 covers 13 residues. Trimming took 2 bases from V and 3 from J, leaving 7 bases between them. The germline CDR1 and CDR2 sequences are MNHEY and SVGAGI. The CDR3 DNA reads TGTGCCAGCAGTTACGACAGTGAAGAGACCCAGTACTTC. The encoded protein is CASSYDSEETQYF.

The chain uses TRBV14 and TRBJ2-7; 7 bases align to TRBD2. Looked up from germline, CDR1 is SGHDN and CDR2 is FVKESK. With V trimmed by 4 bases and J by 6 bases, 6 bases remained unmatched. The CDR3 extends over 13 amino acids. The CDR3 is CASSPGLSGEQYF. CDR3 nucleotide sequence: TGTGCCAGCAGCCCGGGACTATCTGGCGAGCAGTACTTC. The whole variable domain, filled in from reference TRBV14 and TRBJ2-7, reads EAGVTQFPSHSVIEKGQTVTLRCDPISGHDNLYWYRRVMGKEIKFLLHFVKESKQDESGMPNNRFLAERTGGTYSTLKVQPAELEDSGVYFCASSPGLSGEQYFGPGTRLTVT.

The rearrangement uses TRBV6-6 and TRBJ2-7; TRBD1 matches at 8 bases. Germline V gene sequence: CDR1 MNHNY, CDR2 SVGAGI (reference sequence). The CDR3 is 15 amino acids. V trimming: 7 bases; J trimming: 0 bases; junction bases outside the gene matches: 8. DNA of the CDR3: TGTGCCAGCAAACGTGGGACAGGTCACTCCTACGAGCAGTACTTC. Its translation is CASKRGTGHSYEQYF.

The chain joins TRBV11-2 to TRBJ2-1; weak D call: TRBD1 (7 bases). The CDR3 covers 15 residues. With 1 base removed from V and 6 bases from J, the gap between germline ends came to 13 bases. Germline values: CDR1 SGHAT, CDR2 FQNNGV. In nucleotides, the CDR3 is TGTGCCAGCAGCTTAGGGACAGGAGGGAGCAATGAGCAGTTCTTC. The encoded protein is CASSLGTGGSNEQFF.